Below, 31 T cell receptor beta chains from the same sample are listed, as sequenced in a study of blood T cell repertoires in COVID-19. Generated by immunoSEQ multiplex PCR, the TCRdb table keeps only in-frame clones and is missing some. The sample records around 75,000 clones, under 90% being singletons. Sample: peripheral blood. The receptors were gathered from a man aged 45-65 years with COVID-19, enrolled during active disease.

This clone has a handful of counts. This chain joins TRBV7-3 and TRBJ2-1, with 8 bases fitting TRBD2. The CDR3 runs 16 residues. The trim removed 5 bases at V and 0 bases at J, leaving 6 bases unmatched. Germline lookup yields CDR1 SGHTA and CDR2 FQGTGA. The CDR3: CASSPIAGSSYNEQFF. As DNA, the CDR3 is TGTGCCAGCAGCCCAATAGCGGGGAGCTCCTACAATGAGCAGTTCTTC.

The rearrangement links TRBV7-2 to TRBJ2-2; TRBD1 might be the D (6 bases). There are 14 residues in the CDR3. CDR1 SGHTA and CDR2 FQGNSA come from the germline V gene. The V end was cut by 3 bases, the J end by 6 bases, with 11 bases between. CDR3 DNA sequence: TGTGCCAGCAGCTTGCAGGGGTTATCCGGGGAGCTGTTTTTT. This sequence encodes CASSLQGLSGELFF.

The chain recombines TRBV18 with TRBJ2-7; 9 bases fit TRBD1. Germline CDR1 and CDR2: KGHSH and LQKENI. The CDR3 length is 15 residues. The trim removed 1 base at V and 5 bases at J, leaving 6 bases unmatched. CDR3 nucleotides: TGTGCCAGCTCACCACTGGGGACAGGGATTCACGAGCAGTACTTC. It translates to CASSPLGTGIHEQYF.

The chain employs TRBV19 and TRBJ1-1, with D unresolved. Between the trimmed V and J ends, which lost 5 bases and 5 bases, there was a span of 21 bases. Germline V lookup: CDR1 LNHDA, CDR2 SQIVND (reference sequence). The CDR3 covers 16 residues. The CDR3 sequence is CASSVQNVVGRTEAFF. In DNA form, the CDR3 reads TGTGCCAGTAGTGTACAGAACGTGGTGGGGAGGACTGAAGCTTTCTTT. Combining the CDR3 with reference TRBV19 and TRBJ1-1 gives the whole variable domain DGGITQSPKYLFRKEGQNVTLSCEQNLNHDAMYWYRQDPGQGLRLIYYSQIVNDFQKGDIAEGYSVSREKKESFPLTVTSAQKNPTAFYLCASSVQNVVGRTEAFFGQGTRLTVV.

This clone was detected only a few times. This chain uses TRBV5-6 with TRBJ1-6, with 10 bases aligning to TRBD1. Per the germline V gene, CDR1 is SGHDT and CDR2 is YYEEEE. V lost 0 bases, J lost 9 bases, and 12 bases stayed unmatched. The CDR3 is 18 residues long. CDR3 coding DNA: TGTGCCAGCAGCTTGGGTGTCCCTGGGACAGGGGAAGGTTCACCCCTCCACTTT. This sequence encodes CASSLGVPGTGEGSPLHF.

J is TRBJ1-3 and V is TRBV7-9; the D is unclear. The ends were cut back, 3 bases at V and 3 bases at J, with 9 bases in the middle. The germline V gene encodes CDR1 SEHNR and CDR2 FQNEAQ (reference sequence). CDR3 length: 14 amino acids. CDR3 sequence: CASSFGVSGNTIYF. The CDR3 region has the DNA TGTGCCAGCAGCTTCGGTGTGAGTGGAAACACCATATATTTT.

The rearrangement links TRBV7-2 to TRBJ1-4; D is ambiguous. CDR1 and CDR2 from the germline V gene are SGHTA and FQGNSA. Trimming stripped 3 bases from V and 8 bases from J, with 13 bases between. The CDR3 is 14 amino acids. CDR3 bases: TGTGCCAGCAGCTTTAGACTCATTGGAGAAAAACTGTTTTTT. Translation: CASSFRLIGEKLFF.

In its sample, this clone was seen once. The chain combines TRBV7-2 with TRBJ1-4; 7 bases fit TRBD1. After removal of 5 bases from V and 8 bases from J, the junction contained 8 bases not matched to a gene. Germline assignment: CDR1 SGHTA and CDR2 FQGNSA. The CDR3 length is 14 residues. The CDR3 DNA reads TGTGCCAGCAGCCTGGACCAAGGGGGCGAAAAACTGTTTTTT. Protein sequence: CASSLDQGGEKLFF.

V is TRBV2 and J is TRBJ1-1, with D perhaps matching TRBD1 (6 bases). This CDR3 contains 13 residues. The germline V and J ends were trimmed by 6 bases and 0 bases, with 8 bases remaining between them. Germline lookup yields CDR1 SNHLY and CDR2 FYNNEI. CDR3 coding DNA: TGTGCCAGCAGCGGGACAATGAACACTGAAGCTTTCTTT. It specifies CASSGTMNTEAFF.

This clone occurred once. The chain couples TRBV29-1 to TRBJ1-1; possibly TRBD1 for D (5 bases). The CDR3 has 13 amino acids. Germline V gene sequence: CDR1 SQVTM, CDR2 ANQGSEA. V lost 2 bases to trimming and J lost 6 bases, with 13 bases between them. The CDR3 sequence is CSVEKGDTAEAFF. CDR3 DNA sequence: TGCAGCGTTGAAAAAGGGGATACGGCTGAAGCTTTCTTT.

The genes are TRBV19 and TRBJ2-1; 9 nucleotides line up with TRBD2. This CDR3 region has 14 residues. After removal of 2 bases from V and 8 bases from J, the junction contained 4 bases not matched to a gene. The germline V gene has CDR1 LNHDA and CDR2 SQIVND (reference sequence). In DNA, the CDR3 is TGTGCCAGTAGTATACCAGCGGGGGGTCATGAGCAGTTCTTC. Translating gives CASSIPAGGHEQFF.

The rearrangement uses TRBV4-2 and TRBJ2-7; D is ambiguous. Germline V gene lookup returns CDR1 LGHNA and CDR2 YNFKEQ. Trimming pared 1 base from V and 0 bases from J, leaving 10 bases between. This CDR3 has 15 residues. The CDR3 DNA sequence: TGTGCCAGCAGCCAAGGACCAGGTACCTCCTACGAGCAGTACTTC. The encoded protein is CASSQGPGTSYEQYF.

CDR3 region: CASSPHVGGGPGTGELFF. In DNA form, the CDR3 reads TGTGCCAGCAGCCCCCACGTGGGCGGGGGGCCAGGCACCGGGGAGCTGTTTTTT. The chain employs TRBV9 and TRBJ2-2; 8 bases match TRBD2. This CDR3 spans 18 amino acids. The germline gives CDR1 SGDLS, CDR2 YYNGEE. V was clipped by 4 bases and J by 4 bases; unmatched bases: 15.

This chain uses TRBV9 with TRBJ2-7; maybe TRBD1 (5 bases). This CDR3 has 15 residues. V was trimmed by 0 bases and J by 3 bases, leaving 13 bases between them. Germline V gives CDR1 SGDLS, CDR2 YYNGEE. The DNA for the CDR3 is TGTGCCAGCAGCGTAGCCGACAGTCCGGTCTACGAGCAGTACTTC. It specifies CASSVADSPVYEQYF.

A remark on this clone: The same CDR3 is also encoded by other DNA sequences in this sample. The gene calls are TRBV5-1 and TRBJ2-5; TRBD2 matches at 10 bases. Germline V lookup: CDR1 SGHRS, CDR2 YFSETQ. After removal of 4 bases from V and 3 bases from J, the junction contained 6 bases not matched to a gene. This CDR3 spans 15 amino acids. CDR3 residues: CASSLGLAGEETQYF. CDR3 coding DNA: TGCGCCAGCAGCCTCGGGCTAGCGGGGGAAGAGACCCAGTACTTC.

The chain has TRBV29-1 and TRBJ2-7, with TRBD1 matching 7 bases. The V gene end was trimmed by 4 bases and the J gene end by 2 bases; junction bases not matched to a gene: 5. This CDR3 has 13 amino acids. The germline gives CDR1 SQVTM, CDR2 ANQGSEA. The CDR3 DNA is TGCAGCGTTGGGGGACAGCTAACCTACGAGCAGTACTTC. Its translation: CSVGGQLTYEQYF.

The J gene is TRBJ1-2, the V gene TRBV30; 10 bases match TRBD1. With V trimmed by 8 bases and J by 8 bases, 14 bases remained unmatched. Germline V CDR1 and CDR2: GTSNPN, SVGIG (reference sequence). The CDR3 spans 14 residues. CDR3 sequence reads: CARRRGQGLEGYTF. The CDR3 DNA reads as TGTGCCAGAAGAAGGGGACAGGGGTTGGAAGGCTACACCTTC.

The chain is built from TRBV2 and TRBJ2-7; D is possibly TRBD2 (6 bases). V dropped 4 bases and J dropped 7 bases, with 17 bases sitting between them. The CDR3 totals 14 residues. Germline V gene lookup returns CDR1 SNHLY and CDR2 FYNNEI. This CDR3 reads CASSVAQPRGEQYF. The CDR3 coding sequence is TGTGCCAGCAGTGTGGCCCAGCCTCGGGGGGAGCAGTACTTC.

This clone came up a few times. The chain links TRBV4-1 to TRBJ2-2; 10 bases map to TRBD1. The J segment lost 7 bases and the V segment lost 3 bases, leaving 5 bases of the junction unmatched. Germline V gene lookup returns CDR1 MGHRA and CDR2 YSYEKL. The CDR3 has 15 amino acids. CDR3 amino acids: CASSHRTGGVGELFF. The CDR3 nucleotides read TGCGCCAGCAGCCACCGGACAGGGGGTGTCGGGGAGCTGTTTTTT.

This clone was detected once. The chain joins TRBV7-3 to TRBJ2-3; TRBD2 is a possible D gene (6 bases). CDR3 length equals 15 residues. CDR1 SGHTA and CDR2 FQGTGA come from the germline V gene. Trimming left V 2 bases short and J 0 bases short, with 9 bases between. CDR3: CASSLGLLSTDTQYF. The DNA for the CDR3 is TGTGCCAGCAGCTTAGGACTACTAAGCACAGATACGCAGTATTTT.

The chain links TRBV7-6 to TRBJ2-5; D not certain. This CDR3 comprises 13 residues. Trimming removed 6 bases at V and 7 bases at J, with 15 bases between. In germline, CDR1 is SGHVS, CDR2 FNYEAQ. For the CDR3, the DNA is TGTGCCAGCAGTGCGGTCGTTATGCGGACCCAGTACTTC. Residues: CASSAVVMRTQYF. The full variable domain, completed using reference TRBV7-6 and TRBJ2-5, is GAGVSQSPRYKVTKRGQDVALRCDPISGHVSLYWYRQALGQGPEFLTYFNYEAQQDKSGLPNDRFSAERPEGSISTLTIQRTEQRDSAMYRCASSAVVMRTQYFGPGTRLLVL.

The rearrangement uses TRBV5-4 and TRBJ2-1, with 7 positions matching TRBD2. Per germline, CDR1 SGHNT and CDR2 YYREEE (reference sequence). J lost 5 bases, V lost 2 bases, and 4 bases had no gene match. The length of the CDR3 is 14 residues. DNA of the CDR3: TGTGCCAGCAGCTTTGGGAGCGGGGACAATGAGCAGTTCTTC. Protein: CASSFGSGDNEQFF.

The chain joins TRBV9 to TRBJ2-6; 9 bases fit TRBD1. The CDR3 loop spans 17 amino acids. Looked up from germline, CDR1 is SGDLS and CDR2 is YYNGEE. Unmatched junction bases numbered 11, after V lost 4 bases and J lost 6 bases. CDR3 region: CASSSPTGGLVANVLTF. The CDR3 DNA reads TGTGCCAGCAGCTCCCCGACAGGGGGGCTGGTGGCCAACGTCCTGACTTTC.

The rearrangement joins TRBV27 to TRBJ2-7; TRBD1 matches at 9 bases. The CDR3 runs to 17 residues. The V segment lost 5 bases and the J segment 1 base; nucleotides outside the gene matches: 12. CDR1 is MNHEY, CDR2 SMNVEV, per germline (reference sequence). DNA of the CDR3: TGTGCCAGCAGTCCCGTCTGGGGACAGGGTGCGTCCTACGAGCAGTACTTC. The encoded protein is CASSPVWGQGASYEQYF.

CDR3 in amino acids: CASSILQGAYTGELFF. CDR3 DNA: TGTGCCAGTAGTATTTTACAGGGGGCGTACACCGGGGAGCTGTTTTTT. V and J are TRBV19 and TRBJ2-2, with 9 nucleotides matching TRBD1. In germline, CDR1 is LNHDA, CDR2 SQIVND (reference sequence). This CDR3 comprises 16 residues. V was pared by 3 bases and J by 3 bases, with 5 bases of the junction left unmatched.

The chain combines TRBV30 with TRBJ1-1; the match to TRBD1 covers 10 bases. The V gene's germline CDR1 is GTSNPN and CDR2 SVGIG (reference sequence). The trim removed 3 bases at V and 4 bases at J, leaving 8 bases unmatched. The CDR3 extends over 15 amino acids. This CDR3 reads CAWSGQGVSGTEAFF. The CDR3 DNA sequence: TGTGCCTGGAGCGGACAGGGGGTTTCGGGCACTGAAGCTTTCTTT.

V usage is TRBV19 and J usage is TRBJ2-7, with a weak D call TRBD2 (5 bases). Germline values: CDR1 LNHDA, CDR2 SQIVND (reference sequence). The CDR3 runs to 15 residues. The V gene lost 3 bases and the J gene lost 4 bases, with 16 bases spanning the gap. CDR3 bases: TGTGCCAGTAGTATCCGGCGGGCTGACGTTTACGAGCAGTACTTC. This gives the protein CASSIRRADVYEQYF.

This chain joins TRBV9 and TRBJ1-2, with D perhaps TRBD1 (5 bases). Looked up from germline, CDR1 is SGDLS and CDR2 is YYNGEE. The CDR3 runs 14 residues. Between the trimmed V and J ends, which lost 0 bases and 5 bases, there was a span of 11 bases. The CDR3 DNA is TGTGCCAGCAGCGTAGAGTTGGGGGGTTATGGCTACACCTTC. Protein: CASSVELGGYGYTF.

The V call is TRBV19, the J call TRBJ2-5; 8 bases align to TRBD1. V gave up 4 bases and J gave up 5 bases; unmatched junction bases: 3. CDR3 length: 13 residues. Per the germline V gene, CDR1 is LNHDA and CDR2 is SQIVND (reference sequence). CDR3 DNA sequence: TGTGCCAGTAGTACCCAGGGGGCTGAGACCCAGTACTTC. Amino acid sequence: CASSTQGAETQYF.

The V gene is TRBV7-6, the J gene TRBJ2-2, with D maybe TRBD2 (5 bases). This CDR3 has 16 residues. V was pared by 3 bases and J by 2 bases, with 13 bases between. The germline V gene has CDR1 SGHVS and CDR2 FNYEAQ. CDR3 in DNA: TGTGCCAGCAGCTTGCGGGTGGGGAGCAACACCGGGGAGCTGTTTTTT. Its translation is CASSLRVGSNTGELFF.

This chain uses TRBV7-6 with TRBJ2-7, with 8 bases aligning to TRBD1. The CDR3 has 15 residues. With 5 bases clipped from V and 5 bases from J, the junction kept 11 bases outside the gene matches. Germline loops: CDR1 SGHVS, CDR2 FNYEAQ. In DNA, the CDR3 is TGTGCCAGCAGCCTCGATGAGACAGGGGAGGACGAGCAGTACTTC. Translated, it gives CASSLDETGEDEQYF.